The present TCR beta chain was sequenced within a study of cytomegalovirus exposure and HLA in healthy donors. Findings of the study overall: The classifier reportedly diagnosed cytomegalovirus status with high sensitivity and specificity. Rare TCR sequences predominated, though certain public TCRs were found in many donors. Researchers catalogued over 150 TCR beta chains as cytomegalovirus-associated.

Looked up from germline, CDR1 is SGHRS and CDR2 is YFSETQ. Trimming removed 0 bases from V and 1 base from J, with 5 bases in between. This CDR3 comprises 13 residues. The approximately 120-subject validation cohort, separate from the roughly 700-subject first cohort, included the donors. Using immunoSEQ multiplex PCR, the repertoire was profiled, and TCRdb retains in-frame clones only, with some absent. The sample lists 100,000 to 150,000 clones, 85% to 90% occurring once. Turning to this clone: Its antigen is undetermined.

Sequencing used PBMCs. The receptor comes from a woman in her thirties in good health and CMV-seronegative. The chain carries TRBV5-1 and TRBJ2-7; no clear D. DNA of the CDR3: TGCGCCAGCAGCTTGGGCAGATCCTACGAGCAGTACTTC. It is translated as CASSLGRSYEQYF.